This T cell receptor beta chain was sequenced for a study of regulatory T cells in long-lasting Graves disease (dated by TCRdb to the early 2020s). Regarding the research as a whole: Newly diagnosed Graves' disease patients had taken antithyroid drugs for less than 3 months. Patients with persistent Graves' disease were compared with patients with newly diagnosed Graves' disease using TCR sequencing and RNA sequencing of peripheral blood. The study was conducted in China and was registered as a clinical trial. A total of roughly 35 samples underwent TCR sequencing: around 13 from persistent and approximately 20 from newly diagnosed Graves' disease patients.

This clonotype occurred many times. It has no known antigen specificity. Base qualities are not provided; no much larger clone lies one nucleotide away. Results the study describes overall, beyond this receptor: TRBV28, TRBJ1-2 and TRBJ2-5 were preferentially used in persistent disease, while TRBV20-1 and TRBJ2-1 were favored in newly diagnosed disease. Persistent patients shared more public clonotypes among themselves (2,741) than newly diagnosed patients did (about 970). Sequencing and analysis were limited to the TCR beta chain. The small sample size was acknowledged by the authors as a limitation that may reduce accuracy. Persistent Graves' disease patients showed lower TCR Shannon entropy and fewer highly expanded clones than newly diagnosed patients, suggesting clonal expansion. The study examined only peripheral blood because the primary lesion, thyroid tissue, could not be accessed.

Receptor amplification or capture employed multiplex PCR. TCRdb lists the instrument as Illumina HiSeq 4000. CDR3 regions were amplified by Arm-PCR with iRepertoire HTBI primers to construct TCR beta libraries. Before sequencing, the PCR products went through gel purification. In the original analysis: Across samples, 60 to 80 TRBV and approximately 15 TRBJ segments were identified and used for gene usage analysis of CDR3 amino acid clonotypes. COPE and FqMerger were used to merge the filtered high-quality paired reads into contigs. BLAST was used to align contigs to the IMGT TRBV, TRBD and TRBJ reference genes, and CDR3 was defined following IMGT. Clonotypes above 0.1% frequency were classified as highly expanded clones. Repertoire diversity was measured by Shannon entropy, and V-J evenness by the Gini coefficient. A clonotype was considered public if more than one individual shared it. In TCRdb, the public reads were trimmed at Q25 with fastp and aligned with MiXCR, with productive beta chains retained. A single entry per CDR3 protein holds the most common genes and DNA from its merged rows. TCRdb assigned the V and J calls; the authors' analysis was not used. This sample comprises roughly 420,000 distinct CDR3 sequences, about 14% of them detected only once. 22% of the sample is in the top ten clones.

The CDR3 starts with the cysteine, ends with the phenylalanine, and has 16 residues. The sequence is cut down to CDR3 DNA, 48 bases in frame from base 1. V and J are truncated by 2 bases and 2 bases respectively, leaving an intervening sequence of 15 bases. Looking up the germline V gene yields CDR1 SGHAT and CDR2 FQNNGV. The time point label of this sample denotes: newly diagnosed GD, antithyroid drugs for less than 3 months. RNA was extracted from PBMCs in TRIzol for both TCR sequencing and RNA sequencing. The diagnosis of Graves' disease followed American Thyroid Association guidelines. Patients for the study were recruited at an endocrinology department in Xi'an, China. Each patient gave 7.5 to 10 milliliters of peripheral blood, collected in an EDTA anticoagulant tube. Ficoll Paque Plus density gradient separation was used to isolate PBMCs, and no further T cell sorting was done. An Agilent 2100 Bioanalyzer and agarose gel were used to check RNA quality, and a NanoDrop 2000 was used to measure RNA concentration.

The clonotype originates from a female donor with Graves disease. This chain joins TRBV11-2 to TRBJ1-2; no D segment can be confidently identified. The sequenced sample was peripheral blood mononuclear cells (PBMCs), obtained at new diagnosis, from a patient treated with antithyroid drugs. The CDR3 protein is CASSLYSGEENYGYTF. The bases read TGTGCCAGCAGCTTATATTCCGGGGAAGAGAACTATGGCTACACCTTC.